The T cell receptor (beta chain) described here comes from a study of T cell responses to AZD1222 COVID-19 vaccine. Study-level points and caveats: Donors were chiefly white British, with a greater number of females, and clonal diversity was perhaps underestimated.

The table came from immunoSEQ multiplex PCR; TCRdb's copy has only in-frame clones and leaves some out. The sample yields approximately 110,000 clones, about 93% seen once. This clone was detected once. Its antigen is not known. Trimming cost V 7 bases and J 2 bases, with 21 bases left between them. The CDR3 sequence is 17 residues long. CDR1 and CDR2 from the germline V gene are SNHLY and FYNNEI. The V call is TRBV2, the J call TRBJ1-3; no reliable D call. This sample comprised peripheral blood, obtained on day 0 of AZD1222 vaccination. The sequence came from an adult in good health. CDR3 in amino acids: CASIQETLPWTGNTIYF. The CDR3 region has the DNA TGTGCCAGCATTCAAGAGACCCTGCCCTGGACTGGAAACACCATATATTTT.